A selection of T cell receptor beta chains follows, all from one sample in a study of blood T cell repertoires in COVID-19. Generated by immunoSEQ multiplex PCR, the TCRdb table keeps only in-frame clones and is missing some. The data hold 250,000 to 300,000 clones, with 75% to 90% observed a single time. The source material was peripheral blood. The receptors originated from a woman in her fifties or sixties who had recovered from COVID-19. CDR3s include the opening cysteine and the closing phenylalanine or tryptophan. D genes are given only for firm matches. Rows give clone size only sometimes, using once, few, many, or a class for an expanded clone.

D gene: TRBD1; clone size: NA; J gene: TRBJ1-1; V gene: TRBV3-1/TRBV3-2; CDR3 protein: CASSLGTVNTEAFF; CDR3 DNA: TGTGCCAGCAGCCTCGGGACAGTGAACACTGAAGCTTTCTTT
D gene: TRBD2; clone size: NA; J gene: TRBJ2-1; V gene: TRBV2; CDR3 protein: CASRGRGLAYYNEQFF; CDR3 DNA: TGTGCCAGCAGGGGAAGAGGACTAGCGTACTACAATGAGCAGTTCTTC
D gene: TRBD1; clone size: NA; J gene: TRBJ2-7; V gene: TRBV7-2; CDR3 protein: CASSRQGGSLEQYF; CDR3 DNA: TGTGCCAGCAGTCGACAGGGGGGGTCTCTCGAGCAGTACTTC
D gene: NA; clone size: many; J gene: TRBJ1-1; V gene: TRBV11-3; CDR3 protein: CASSPGGSSTEAFF; CDR3 DNA: TGTGCCAGCAGCCCGGGGGGGAGCAGCACTGAAGCTTTCTTT
D gene: TRBD1; clone size: once; J gene: TRBJ2-1; V gene: TRBV6-2/TRBV6-3; CDR3 protein: CASSLTGGYYNEQFF; CDR3 DNA: TGTGCCAGCAGTTTAACAGGGGGCTACTACAATGAGCAGTTCTTC
D gene: TRBD2; clone size: NA; J gene: TRBJ2-3; V gene: TRBV30; CDR3 protein: CAWSLTGGLTDTQYF; CDR3 DNA: TGTGCCTGGAGTTTAACGGGGGGACTTACAGATACGCAGTATTTT
D gene: NA; clone size: NA; J gene: TRBJ1-2; V gene: TRBV27; CDR3 protein: CASSSNPSTGESGYTF; CDR3 DNA: TGTGCCAGCAGTTCAAACCCTTCGACGGGAGAAAGTGGCTACACCTTC
D gene: TRBD1; clone size: NA; J gene: TRBJ1-2; V gene: TRBV4-2; CDR3 protein: CASSQVTVTGLDYGYTF; CDR3 DNA: TGTGCCAGCAGCCAAGTTACCGTGACAGGGTTAGACTATGGCTACACCTTC
D gene: NA; clone size: NA; J gene: TRBJ1-1; V gene: TRBV4-2; CDR3 protein: CASSQVGETGTAEAFF; CDR3 DNA: TGTGCCAGCAGCCAAGTCGGGGAAACAGGGACCGCTGAAGCTTTCTTT
D gene: NA; clone size: NA; J gene: TRBJ2-3; V gene: TRBV7-3; CDR3 protein: CASSRGVGRGTDTQYF; CDR3 DNA: TGTGCCAGCAGCCGCGGGGTGGGTCGGGGCACAGATACGCAGTATTTT
D gene: NA; clone size: NA; J gene: TRBJ1-1; V gene: TRBV4-3; CDR3 protein: CASSQVGAGKAFF; CDR3 DNA: TGCGCCAGCAGCCAAGTTGGGGCAGGGAAAGCTTTCTTT